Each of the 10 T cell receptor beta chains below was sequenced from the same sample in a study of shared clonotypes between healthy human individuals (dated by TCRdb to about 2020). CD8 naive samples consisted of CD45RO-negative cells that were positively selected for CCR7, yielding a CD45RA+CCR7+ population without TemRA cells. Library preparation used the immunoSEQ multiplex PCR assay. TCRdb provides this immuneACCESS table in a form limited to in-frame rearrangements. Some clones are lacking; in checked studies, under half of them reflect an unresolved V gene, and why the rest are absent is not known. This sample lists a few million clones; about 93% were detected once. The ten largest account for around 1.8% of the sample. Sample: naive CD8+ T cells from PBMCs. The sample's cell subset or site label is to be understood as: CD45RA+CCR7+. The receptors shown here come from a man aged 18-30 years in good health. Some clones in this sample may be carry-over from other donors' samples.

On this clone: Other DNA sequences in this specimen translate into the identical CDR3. In DNA form, the CDR3 reads TGTGCCACCAGCAGGGGCGACTACGAGCAGTACTTC. This sequence encodes CATSRGDYEQYF. V gene TRBV15 combines with J gene TRBJ2-7; no clear D gene. The CDR3 length is 12 residues. Germline-derived CDR1 and CDR2 are LNHNV and YYDKDF (reference sequence). V dropped 3 bases and J dropped 3 bases, with 6 bases sitting between them.

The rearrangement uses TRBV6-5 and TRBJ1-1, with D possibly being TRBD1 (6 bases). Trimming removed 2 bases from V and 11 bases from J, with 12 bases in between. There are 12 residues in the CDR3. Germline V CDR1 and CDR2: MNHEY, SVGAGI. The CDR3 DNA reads TGTGCCAGCAGTTACCCGGACAGTGCGGCTTTCTTT. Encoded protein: CASSYPDSAAFF.

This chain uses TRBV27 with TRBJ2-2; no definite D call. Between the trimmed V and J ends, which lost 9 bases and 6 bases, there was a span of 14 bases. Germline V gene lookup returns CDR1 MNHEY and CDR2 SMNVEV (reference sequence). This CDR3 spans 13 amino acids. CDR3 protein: CASTLLGAGELFF. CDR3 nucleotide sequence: TGTGCCAGTACTCTTCTTGGGGCCGGGGAGCTGTTTTTT.

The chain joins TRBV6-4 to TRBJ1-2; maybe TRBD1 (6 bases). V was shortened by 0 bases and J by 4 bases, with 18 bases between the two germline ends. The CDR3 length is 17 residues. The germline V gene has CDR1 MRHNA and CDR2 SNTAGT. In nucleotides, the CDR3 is TGTGCCAGCAGTGACTCGAAGAGGACAGTACTCACCTATGGCTACACCTTC. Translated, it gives CASSDSKRTVLTYGYTF.

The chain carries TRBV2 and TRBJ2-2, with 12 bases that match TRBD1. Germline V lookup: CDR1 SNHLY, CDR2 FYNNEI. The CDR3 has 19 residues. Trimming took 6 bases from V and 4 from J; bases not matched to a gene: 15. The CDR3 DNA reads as TGTGCCAGCAGCGGGACAGGGGGCGACGGGAGCTTCGGCACCGGGGAGCTGTTTTTT. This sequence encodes CASSGTGGDGSFGTGELFF.

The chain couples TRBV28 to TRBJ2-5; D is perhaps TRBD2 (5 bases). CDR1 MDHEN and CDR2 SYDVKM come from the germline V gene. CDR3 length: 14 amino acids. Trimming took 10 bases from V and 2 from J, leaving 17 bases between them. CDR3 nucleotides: TGTGCCACGCGAAGGACTGCACCTCAAGAGACCCAGTACTTC. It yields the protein CATRRTAPQETQYF. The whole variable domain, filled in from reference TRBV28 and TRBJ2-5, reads DVKVTQSSRYLVKRTGEKVFLECVQDMDHENMFWYRQDPGLGLRLIYFSYDVKMKEKGDIPEGYSVSREKKERFSLILESASTNQTSMYLCATRRTAPQETQYFGPGTRLLVL.

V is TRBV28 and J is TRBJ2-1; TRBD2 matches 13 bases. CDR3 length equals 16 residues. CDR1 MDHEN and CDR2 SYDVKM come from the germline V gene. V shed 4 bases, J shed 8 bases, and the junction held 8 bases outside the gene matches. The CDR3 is CASSSRTSGSRYEQFF. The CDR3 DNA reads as TGTGCCAGCAGTTCGCGGACTAGCGGGAGTAGGTATGAGCAGTTCTTC.

The CDR3 is CATSRLTDGGNQPQHF. The CDR3 DNA reads TGTGCCACCAGCAGACTCACGGACGGGGGCAATCAGCCCCAGCATTTT. This rearrangement joins TRBV15 to TRBJ1-5; the D is unclear. The CDR3 runs 16 residues. The V end lost 2 bases, the J end lost 2 bases, and 13 bases lay between the germline ends. From germline, CDR1 is LNHNV and CDR2 YYDKDF (reference sequence).

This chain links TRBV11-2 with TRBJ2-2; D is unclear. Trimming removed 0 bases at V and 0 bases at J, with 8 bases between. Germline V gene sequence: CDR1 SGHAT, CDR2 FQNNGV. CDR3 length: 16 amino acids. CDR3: CASSLEWSANTGELFF. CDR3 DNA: TGTGCCAGCAGCTTAGAATGGTCTGCGAACACCGGGGAGCTGTTTTTT.

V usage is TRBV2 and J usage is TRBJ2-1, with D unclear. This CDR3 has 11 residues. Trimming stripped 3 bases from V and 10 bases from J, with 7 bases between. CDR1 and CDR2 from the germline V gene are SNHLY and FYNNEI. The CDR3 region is CASSEKAEQFF. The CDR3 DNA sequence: TGTGCCAGCAGTGAGAAGGCGGAGCAGTTCTTC.